Below, one T cell receptor (beta chain) is given with its context. This CDR3 has 13 residues. Germline V gene lookup returns CDR1 MNHEY and CDR2 SVGAGI. V was cut by 5 bases and J by 2 bases, with 10 bases left in between. In terms of age and location, participants ranged from about 18 to 90 years and lived in under 30 US areas. Each participant's cohort was designated according to participant-reported clinical history. Before being deemed recovered, Cohort 3 donors had two negative PCRs, clearance, or symptom resolution. This record comes from a study of blood T cell repertoires in COVID-19. Produced via immunoSEQ multiplex PCR; TCRdb's table is partial and in-frame only. The table has approximately 300,000 clones, 89% seen once.

The clonotype originates from a man between 60 and 70 years old who had recovered from COVID-19. The genes are TRBV6-5 and TRBJ2-7; D gene uncertain. The sequenced material came from PBMCs or T cells enriched from blood (not recorded which). CDR3 nucleotide sequence: TGTGCCAGCAGTCTAACAGACCCCTACGAGCAGTACTTC. Protein: CASSLTDPYEQYF.